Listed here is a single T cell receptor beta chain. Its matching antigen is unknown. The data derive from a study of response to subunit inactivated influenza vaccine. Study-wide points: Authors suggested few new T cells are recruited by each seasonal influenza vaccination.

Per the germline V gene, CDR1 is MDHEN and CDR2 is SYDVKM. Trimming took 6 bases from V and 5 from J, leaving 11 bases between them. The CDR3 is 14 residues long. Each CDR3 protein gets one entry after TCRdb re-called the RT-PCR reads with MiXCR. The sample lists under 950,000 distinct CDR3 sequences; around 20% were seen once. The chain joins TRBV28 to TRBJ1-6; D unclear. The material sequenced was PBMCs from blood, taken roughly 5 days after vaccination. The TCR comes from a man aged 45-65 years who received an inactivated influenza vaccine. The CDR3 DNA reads TGTGCCAGCAGCCGGCCGATAGATAATTCACCCCTCCACTTT. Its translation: CASSRPIDNSPLHF.